These 15 T cell receptor beta chains share one sample of origin, sequenced in a study of cytomegalovirus exposure and HLA in healthy donors (dated by TCRdb to about 2017). Libraries were built with the immunoSEQ multiplex PCR assay. For the multiplex PCR, a mixture combining 60 forward primers for TCR Vbeta segments and 13 reverse primers for TCR Jbeta segments was used. This is the immuneACCESS table as TCRdb keeps it, with only in-frame sequences that have V and J called. A part of the clones is gone; compared with another copy, unresolved V genes explain less than half, and the rest is unexplained. Across this sample there are roughly 160,000 clones, with more than 65% seen only once. The leading ten clones occupy approximately 1.6% of the sample. Sequenced: PBMCs. Source of these receptors: a woman aged 25 to 39 in good health and CMV-seronegative.

This clone came up a few times. The rearrangement links TRBV7-8 to TRBJ1-1; D uncertain. V was pared by 5 bases and J by 1 base, with 14 bases between. Germline V gene data show CDR1 as SGHVS and CDR2 as FQNEAQ. This CDR3 has 15 amino acids. Written as DNA, the CDR3 is TGTGCCAGCAGCCAGGATCCCCCCGGGAACACTGAAGCTTTCTTT. Amino acids: CASSQDPPGNTEAFF.

The V call is TRBV9, the J call TRBJ2-5, with 9 bases aligning to TRBD2. Trimming at V came to 3 bases and at J to 7 bases, leaving 10 bases not matched to a gene. The CDR3 has 15 amino acids. Germline CDR1 and CDR2: SGDLS and YYNGEE. The CDR3 reads CASSGAGSGGTTQYF. The CDR3 coding sequence is TGTGCCAGCAGCGGGGCGGGTAGCGGGGGTACGACCCAGTACTTC.

This chain links TRBV5-1 with TRBJ2-3, with 11 bases matching TRBD1. V shed 4 bases and J 4 bases; nucleotides not matched to a gene: 5. From germline, CDR1 is SGHRS and CDR2 YFSETQ. The CDR3 is 15 amino acids. The DNA of the CDR3 is TGCGCCAGCAGCCCCGGGACAGGGGGACCAGATACGCAGTATTTT. Its protein is CASSPGTGGPDTQYF.

This clone was seen only once. This chain uses TRBV30 with TRBJ1-2; D gene uncertain. Germline CDR1 GTSNPN, CDR2 SVGIG (reference sequence). The CDR3 runs 12 residues. The V end lost 2 bases, the J end lost 6 bases, and 10 bases lay between the germline ends. DNA of the CDR3: TGTGCCTGGAGTACTCACCCTCATGGCTACACCTTC. The encoded protein is CAWSTHPHGYTF. The full variable domain, its missing parts supplied by reference TRBV30 and TRBJ1-2, is SQTIHQWPATLVQPVGSPLSLECTVEGTSNPNLYWYRQAAGRGLQLLFYSVGIGQISSEVPQNLSASRPQDRQFILSSKKLLLSDSGFYLCAWSTHPHGYTFGSGTRLTVV.

V usage is TRBV7-2 and J usage is TRBJ1-2; D perhaps matches TRBD1 (6 bases). Trimming left V 1 base short and J 3 bases short, with 9 bases between. The V gene's germline CDR1 is SGHTA and CDR2 FQGNSA. The CDR3 covers 14 residues. The CDR3 is CASSLGQAYYGYTF. DNA of the CDR3: TGTGCCAGCAGCTTAGGACAGGCGTACTATGGCTACACCTTC. Together with reference TRBV7-2 and TRBJ1-2, the CDR3 gives the full variable domain: GAGVSQSPSNKVTEKGKDVELRCDPISGHTALYWYRQSLGQGLEFLIYFQGNSAPDKSGLPSDRFSAERTGGSVSTLTIQRTQQEDSAVYLCASSLGQAYYGYTFGSGTRLTVV.

This clone was detected once. This chain joins TRBV11-2 and TRBJ1-2; 7 bases agree with TRBD1. V lost 2 bases and J lost 3; bases outside the gene matches: 3. This CDR3 spans 14 amino acids. The germline gives CDR1 SGHAT, CDR2 FQNNGV. CDR3 amino acids: CASSLQGVDYGYTF. CDR3 DNA: TGTGCCAGCAGCTTACAGGGGGTTGACTATGGCTACACCTTC.

This sequence joins TRBV9 and TRBJ1-1, with D perhaps matching TRBD1 (5 bases). The CDR3 has 14 amino acids. CDR1 is SGDLS and CDR2 is YYNGEE in the germline V gene. V was clipped by 3 bases and J by 7 bases, with 16 bases between them. CDR3 sequence (DNA): TGTGCCAGCAGCGCGAGTTTGGGGGGTGTTGAAGCTTTCTTT. It specifies CASSASLGGVEAFF.

The chain carries TRBV7-6 and TRBJ2-5; TRBD2 aligns across 8 bases. From germline, CDR1 is SGHVS and CDR2 FNYEAQ. The CDR3 extends over 16 amino acids. V trimming: 1 base; J trimming: 2 bases; junction bases outside the gene matches: 6. In DNA form, the CDR3 reads TGTGCCAGCAGCTTAGGTCATGCGGGGGGACAAGAGACCCAGTACTTC. Translating it yields CASSLGHAGGQETQYF.

Comments on this clone: An end of the junction differs from the germline gene, which may be a read error. This chain connects TRBV7-9 to TRBJ2-7, with TRBD1 matching over 9 bases. The CDR3 loop spans 17 amino acids. Germline lookup yields CDR1 SEHNR and CDR2 FQNEAQ (reference sequence). The chain's CDR3 is CSSSGTIGTGRSDEQYF. The CDR3 region has the DNA TGTTCCAGCAGCGGAACTATCGGGACAGGGAGATCCGACGAGCAGTACTTC. The whole variable domain, remainder taken from reference TRBV7-9 and TRBJ2-7, is DTGVSQNPRHKITKRGQNVTFRCDPISEHNRLYWYRQTLGQGPEFLTYFQNEAQLEKSRLLSDRFSAERPKGSFSTLEIQRTEQGDSAMYLCSSSGTIGTGRSDEQYFGPGTRLTVT.

The chain combines TRBV29-1 with TRBJ2-7; TRBD1 agrees at 7 bases. Germline V gene sequence: CDR1 SQVTM, CDR2 ANQGSEA. J gave up 3 bases and V 0 bases, and 11 bases lay outside the gene matches. CDR3 length equals 16 residues. CDR3 region: CSVEDLPDREYYEQYF. For the CDR3, the DNA is TGCAGCGTTGAAGATCTCCCTGACAGGGAATACTACGAGCAGTACTTC.

The rearrangement uses TRBV19 and TRBJ1-6; tentative D call: TRBD1 (5 bases). Germline V gene sequence: CDR1 LNHDA, CDR2 SQIVND (reference sequence). The V end was cut by 5 bases, the J end by 7 bases, with 15 bases between. The CDR3 has 15 residues. The CDR3 DNA sequence: TGTGCCAGTAGTCAGGGTGGGAACTGGAATTCACCCCTCCACTTT. This gives the protein CASSQGGNWNSPLHF. Combining the CDR3 with reference TRBV19 and TRBJ1-6 gives the whole variable domain DGGITQSPKYLFRKEGQNVTLSCEQNLNHDAMYWYRQDPGQGLRLIYYSQIVNDFQKGDIAEGYSVSREKKESFPLTVTSAQKNPTAFYLCASSQGGNWNSPLHFGNGTRLTVT.

The V gene is TRBV18, the J gene TRBJ1-3; D is unresolved. The CDR3 is 13 residues long. Looked up from germline, CDR1 is KGHSH and CDR2 is LQKENI. Trimming took 3 bases from V and 4 from J, leaving 7 bases between them. CDR3 in DNA: TGTGCCAGCTCACCCTCAGAAGGAAACACCATATATTTT. It is translated as CASSPSEGNTIYF. Full variable domain (remainder filled in from reference TRBV18 and TRBJ1-3): NAGVMQNPRHLVRRRGQEARLRCSPMKGHSHVYWYRQLPEEGLKFMVYLQKENIIDESGMPKERFSAEFPKEGPSILRIQQVVRGDSAAYFCASSPSEGNTIYFGEGSWLTVV.

V gene TRBV10-3 combines with J gene TRBJ2-1; 8 bases match TRBD2. This CDR3 region has 14 residues. In germline, CDR1 is ENHRY, CDR2 SYGVKD. The trim removed 7 bases at V and 7 bases at J, leaving 9 bases unmatched. The CDR3 nucleotides read TGTGCCATCACCCCAGCGGGAGACGGTAATGAGCAGTTCTTC. It encodes CAITPAGDGNEQFF.

This rearrangement joins TRBV19 to TRBJ2-5, with a weak D call TRBD1 (5 bases). The CDR3 is 16 amino acids. V lost 6 bases, J lost 5 bases, and 22 bases lay in between. Germline V gene lookup returns CDR1 LNHDA and CDR2 SQIVND (reference sequence). CDR3 region: CASRGEGATRMETQYF. The CDR3 DNA reads as TGTGCCAGTAGGGGTGAAGGGGCCACGAGAATGGAGACCCAGTACTTC.

The J gene is TRBJ2-5, the V gene TRBV2, with 9 bases fitting TRBD2. CDR3 length equals 14 residues. Unmatched junction bases numbered 4, after V lost 3 bases and J lost 5 bases. Germline-derived CDR1 and CDR2 are SNHLY and FYNNEI. CDR3 sequence: CASSDSGSRETQYF. The CDR3 DNA follows: TGTGCCAGCAGTGATAGCGGGAGTAGGGAGACCCAGTACTTC. The full variable domain, with the rest looked up from reference TRBV2 and TRBJ2-5, is EPEVTQTPSHQVTQMGQEVILRCVPISNHLYFYWYRQILGQKVEFLVSFYNNEISEKSEIFDDQFSVERPDGSNFTLKIRSTKLEDSAMYFCASSDSGSRETQYFGPGTRLLVL.